A single sample is the source of the 7 T cell receptor beta chains below, sequenced in a study of cytomegalovirus exposure and HLA in healthy donors. PCR involved 60 Vbeta and 13 Jbeta primers. Repertoires were generated with immunoSEQ multiplex PCR, while TCRdb's copy carries only in-frame clones and drops some. This table has approximately 150,000 clones, around three quarters appearing once. Sequenced sample: PBMCs. The receptor source for this set is a woman aged 40 to 49 in good health and CMV-seronegative.

This clone was recorded only once. The chain carries TRBV11-3 and TRBJ2-3; 11 bases line up with TRBD2. The CDR3 has 17 residues. V shed 1 base, J shed 5 bases, and the junction held 8 bases outside the gene matches. Germline CDR1 reads SGHNT; CDR2 reads YENEEA. CDR3 sequence: CASSLALTSGSGDTQYF. CDR3 nucleotide sequence: TGTGCCAGCAGCTTAGCCCTTACTAGCGGGAGTGGAGATACGCAGTATTTT.

This clone has a handful of counts. The V and J genes are TRBV7-9 and TRBJ2-5, with 9 bases identical to TRBD2. The V segment lost 1 base and the J segment 5 bases; nucleotides outside the gene matches: 5. Germline V gene lookup returns CDR1 SEHNR and CDR2 FQNEAQ (reference sequence). CDR3 length: 15 residues. The CDR3 reads CASSLGSGSVETQYF. The CDR3 DNA reads as TGTGCCAGCAGCTTAGGTAGCGGGAGTGTGGAGACCCAGTACTTC.

V usage is TRBV2 and J usage is TRBJ1-4; D uncertain. CDR1 is SNHLY, CDR2 FYNNEI, per germline. V was shortened by 5 bases and J by 5 bases, with 9 bases between the two germline ends. The CDR3 extends over 13 amino acids. The CDR3 DNA reads TGTGCCAGCAGTCCTCTGCGAAATGAAAAACTGTTTTTT. Residues: CASSPLRNEKLFF.

With regard to this clone: At the DNA level, this CDR3 is encoded by other sequences in the same sample as well. This chain uses TRBV7-9 with TRBJ2-1; a weak D match, TRBD2 (6 bases). V was cut by 5 bases and J by 4 bases, with 9 bases left in between. Germline V lookup: CDR1 SEHNR, CDR2 FQNEAQ (reference sequence). CDR3 length: 13 amino acids. The CDR3 DNA sequence: TGTGCCAGCAGCCCGACTAGTTACAATGAGCAGTTCTTC. This gives the protein CASSPTSYNEQFF.

The CDR3 sequence: CASSLRPREAFF. The CDR3 DNA is TGTGCCAGCAGTCTACGGCCCAGGGAAGCTTTCTTT. The V call is TRBV6-6, the J call TRBJ1-1; D is undetermined. The V gene lost 5 bases and the J gene lost 8 bases, with 12 bases spanning the gap. The V gene's germline CDR1 is MNHNY and CDR2 SVGAGI (reference sequence). The CDR3 contains 12 residues.

V usage is TRBV7-8 and J usage is TRBJ1-1; TRBD1 matches 11 bases. V lost 0 bases to trimming and J lost 5 bases; unmatched junction nucleotides: 5. Germline CDR1 is SGHVS and CDR2 is FQNEAQ. The CDR3 has 16 residues. The CDR3 sequence is CASSLASDRGLTEAFF. CDR3 bases: TGTGCCAGCAGCTTAGCTTCGGACAGGGGGCTTACTGAAGCTTTCTTT.

V usage is TRBV27 and J usage is TRBJ1-1, with 7 nucleotides matching TRBD1. This CDR3 has 15 residues. Germline CDR1 reads MNHEY; CDR2 reads SMNVEV (reference sequence). Trimming cost V 3 bases and J 1 base; bases outside gene matches: 5. The CDR3 sequence: CASSFPGQANTEAFF. The CDR3 DNA sequence: TGTGCCAGCAGTTTCCCCGGACAGGCGAACACTGAAGCTTTCTTT.